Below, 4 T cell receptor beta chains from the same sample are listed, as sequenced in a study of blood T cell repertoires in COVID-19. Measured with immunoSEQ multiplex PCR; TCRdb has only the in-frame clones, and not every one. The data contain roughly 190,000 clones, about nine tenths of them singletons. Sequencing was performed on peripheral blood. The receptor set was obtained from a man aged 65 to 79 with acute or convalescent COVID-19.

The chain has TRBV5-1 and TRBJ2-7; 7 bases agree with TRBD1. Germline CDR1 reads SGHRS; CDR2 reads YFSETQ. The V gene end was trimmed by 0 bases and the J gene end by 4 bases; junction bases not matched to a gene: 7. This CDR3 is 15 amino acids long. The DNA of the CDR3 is TGCGCCAGCAGCTTGGTCCGACAGGGTGGGTACGAGCAGTACTTC. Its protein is CASSLVRQGGYEQYF.

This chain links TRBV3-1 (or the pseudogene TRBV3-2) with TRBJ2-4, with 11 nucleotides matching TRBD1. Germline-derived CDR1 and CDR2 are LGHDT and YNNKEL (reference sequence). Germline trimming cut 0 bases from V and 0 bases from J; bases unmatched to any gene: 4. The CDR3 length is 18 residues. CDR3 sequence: CASSQEWDRGVAKNIQYF. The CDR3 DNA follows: TGTGCCAGCAGCCAAGAATGGGACAGGGGGGTAGCCAAAAACATTCAGTACTTC.

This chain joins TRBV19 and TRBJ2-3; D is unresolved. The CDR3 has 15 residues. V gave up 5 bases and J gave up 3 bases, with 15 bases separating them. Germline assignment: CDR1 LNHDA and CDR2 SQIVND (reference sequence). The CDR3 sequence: CASSATRAWTDTQYF. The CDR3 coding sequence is TGTGCCAGTAGTGCCACTCGTGCGTGGACAGATACGCAGTATTTT.

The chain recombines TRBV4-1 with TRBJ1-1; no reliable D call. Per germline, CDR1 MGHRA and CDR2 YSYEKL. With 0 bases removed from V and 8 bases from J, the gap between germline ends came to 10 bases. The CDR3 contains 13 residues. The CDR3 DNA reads TGCGCCAGCAGCCAAGACAGAGAACTAGAAGCTTTCTTT. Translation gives CASSQDRELEAFF.